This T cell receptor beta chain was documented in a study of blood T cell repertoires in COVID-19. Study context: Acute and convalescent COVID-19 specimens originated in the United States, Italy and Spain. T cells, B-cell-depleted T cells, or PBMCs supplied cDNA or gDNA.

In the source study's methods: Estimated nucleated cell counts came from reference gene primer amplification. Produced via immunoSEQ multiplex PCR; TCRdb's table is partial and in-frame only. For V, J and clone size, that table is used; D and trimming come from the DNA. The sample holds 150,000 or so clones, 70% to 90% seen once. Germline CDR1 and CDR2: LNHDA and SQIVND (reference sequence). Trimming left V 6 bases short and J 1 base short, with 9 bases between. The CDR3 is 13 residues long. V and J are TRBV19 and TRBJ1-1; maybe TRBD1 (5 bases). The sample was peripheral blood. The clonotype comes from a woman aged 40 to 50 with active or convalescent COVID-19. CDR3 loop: CASRRQSNTEAFF. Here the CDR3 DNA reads TGTGCCAGTAGGAGACAGTCGAACACTGAAGCTTTCTTT.